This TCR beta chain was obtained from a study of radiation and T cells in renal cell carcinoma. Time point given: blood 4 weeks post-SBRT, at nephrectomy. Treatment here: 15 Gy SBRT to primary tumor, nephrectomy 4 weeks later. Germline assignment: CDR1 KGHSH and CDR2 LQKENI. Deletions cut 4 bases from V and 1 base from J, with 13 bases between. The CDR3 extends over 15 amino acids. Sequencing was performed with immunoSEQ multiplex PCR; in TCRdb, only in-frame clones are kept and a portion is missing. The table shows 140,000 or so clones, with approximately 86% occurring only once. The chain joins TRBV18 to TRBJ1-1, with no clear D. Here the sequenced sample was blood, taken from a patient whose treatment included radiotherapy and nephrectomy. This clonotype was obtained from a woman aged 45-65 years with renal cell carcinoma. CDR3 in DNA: TGTGCCAGCTCACTGTCCAATGTGCAGAACACTGAAGCTTTCTTT. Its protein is CASSLSNVQNTEAFF.